The 15 T cell receptor beta chains presented below share a single source sample, sequenced in a study of cytomegalovirus exposure and HLA in healthy donors. The PCR contained 60 Vbeta and 13 Jbeta primers. Here immunoSEQ multiplex PCR was the method, and the copy in TCRdb shows in-frame clones only, minus some. The data contain around 110,000 clones, around two thirds of them singletons. The sample consisted of PBMCs. The source is a woman aged 40 to 50 in good health and CMV-seropositive.

This clone was seen a single time. DNA for the CDR3: TGCAGCGTTGGGAGGTCGGCGGTAGAGACCCAGTACTTC. Its translation: CSVGRSAVETQYF. The chain links TRBV29-1 to TRBJ2-5, with D possibly being TRBD2 (5 bases). This CDR3 region has 13 residues. V lost 4 bases, J lost 4 bases, and 13 bases lay in between. Germline V lookup: CDR1 SQVTM, CDR2 ANQGSEA.

This clone was seen more than once but under ten times. The rearrangement joins TRBV4-2 to TRBJ2-7; D call uncertain. Germline V CDR1 and CDR2: LGHNA, YNFKEQ. The CDR3 has 14 amino acids. V was shortened by 1 base and J by 2 bases, with 9 bases between the two germline ends. CDR3 DNA: TGTGCCAGCAGCCAAGGTCCAACTCCCTACGAGCAGTACTTC. This translates into CASSQGPTPYEQYF.

This clone was observed once. The V call is TRBV5-1, the J call TRBJ2-2; TRBD2 might be the D (5 bases). This CDR3 is 15 amino acids long. Germline CDR1 reads SGHRS; CDR2 reads YFSETQ. V was pared by 4 bases and J by 2 bases, with 12 bases between. In DNA form, the CDR3 reads TGCGCCAGCAGCGCCTGGACGGGAAACACCGGGGAGCTGTTTTTT. Protein: CASSAWTGNTGELFF.

The chain is built from TRBV4-2 and TRBJ2-7; 8 positions match TRBD2. Trimming at V came to 0 bases and at J to 3 bases, leaving 7 bases not matched to a gene. The germline CDR1 and CDR2 sequences are LGHNA and YNFKEQ. The CDR3 has 16 residues. The CDR3 sequence is CASSQDRGLDVYEQYF. CDR3 DNA: TGTGCCAGCAGCCAAGATAGGGGACTAGATGTCTACGAGCAGTACTTC.

The chain links TRBV6-1 to TRBJ2-5; D is uncertain. The DNA end is a closer match to TRBJ2-7, so the J assignment may be wrong. The CDR3 totals 13 residues. Germline CDR1 and CDR2: MNHNS and SASEGT. The CDR3 DNA reads as TGTGCCAGCAGCGAAATTAAACCCTACGAGCAGTACTTC. It is translated as CASSEIKPYEQYF.

The table lists this clone with a count of one. The rearrangement joins TRBV9 to TRBJ1-2, with 7 bases aligning to TRBD1. This CDR3 spans 16 amino acids. Losses at the gene ends were 1 base for V and 8 bases for J; bases not matched to a gene: 14. Germline lookup yields CDR1 SGDLS and CDR2 YYNGEE. CDR3 DNA sequence: TGTGCCAGCAGCGTACTTATGGAGGGGGCTTCGGGCGGCTACACCTTC. Amino acids: CASSVLMEGASGGYTF.

The chain recombines TRBV7-9 with TRBJ2-3; D is undetermined. Trimming cost V 1 base and J 0 bases, with 11 bases left between them. There are 16 residues in the CDR3. CDR1 and CDR2 from the germline V gene are SEHNR and FQNEAQ (reference sequence). CDR3 protein: CASSLGAANSTDTQYF. The CDR3 DNA is TGTGCCAGCAGCTTAGGGGCCGCCAATAGCACAGATACGCAGTATTTT.

The chain couples TRBV13 to TRBJ2-3; D not resolved. The V end lost 5 bases, the J end lost 6 bases, and 9 bases lay between the germline ends. CDR3 length: 12 amino acids. Germline CDR1 and CDR2: PRHDT and FYEKMQ (reference sequence). The CDR3 reads CASSVRWDTQYF. As DNA, the CDR3 is TGTGCCAGCAGCGTTCGGTGGGATACGCAGTATTTT. The full variable domain, in which reference TRBV13 and TRBJ2-3 provide the parts outside the CDR3, is AAGVIQSPRHLIKEKRETATLKCYPIPRHDTVYWYQQGPGQDPQFLISFYEKMQSDKGSIPDRFSAQQFSDYHSELNMSSLELGDSALYFCASSVRWDTQYFGPGTRLTVL.

The rearrangement joins TRBV6-5 to TRBJ1-2, with 7 bases identical to TRBD1. With 2 bases clipped from V and 7 bases from J, the junction kept 7 bases outside the gene matches. The CDR3 has 14 amino acids. The germline V gene encodes CDR1 MNHEY and CDR2 SVGAGI. CDR3 bases: TGTGCCAGCAGTTACACTAGGACAGGAACTGGCTACACCTTC. It is translated as CASSYTRTGTGYTF.

CDR3 amino acids: CASSPYLSGSSTGETQYF. Written as DNA, the CDR3 is TGTGCCAGCAGTCCTTACCTTAGCGGGAGCTCTACGGGAGAGACCCAGTACTTC. The chain is built from TRBV27 and TRBJ2-5, with TRBD2 matching over 9 bases. Germline V CDR1 and CDR2: MNHEY, SMNVEV (reference sequence). The CDR3 runs to 18 residues. Trimming took 5 bases from V and 4 from J; bases not matched to a gene: 17.

The rearrangement links TRBV5-8 to TRBJ2-7; 10 bases are shared with TRBD1. CDR3 length: 14 residues. The trim removed 7 bases at V and 9 bases at J, leaving 13 bases unmatched. CDR1 is SGHTS and CDR2 is YDEGEE in the germline V gene. The CDR3 is CASPRGKTGGRQYF. For the CDR3, the DNA is TGTGCCAGCCCACGGGGGAAGACAGGGGGCAGGCAGTACTTC.

The rearrangement joins TRBV7-2 to TRBJ1-2; TRBD1 aligns across 7 bases. This CDR3 is built from 14 residues. Germline V gene lookup returns CDR1 SGHTA and CDR2 FQGNSA. V was pared by 0 bases and J by 7 bases, with 5 bases of the junction left unmatched. CDR3 region: CASSLAESGGGYTF. The DNA of the CDR3 is TGTGCCAGCAGCTTAGCGGAATCAGGGGGTGGCTACACCTTC.

This clone was seen a handful of times. The genes are TRBV4-2 and TRBJ2-4; TRBD2 matches 7 bases. This CDR3 spans 17 amino acids. Germline loops: CDR1 LGHNA, CDR2 YNFKEQ. V lost 0 bases to trimming and J lost 10 bases; unmatched junction nucleotides: 15. The CDR3 sequence: CASSQDYLGLRERIQYF. As DNA, the CDR3 is TGTGCCAGCAGCCAAGATTATTTGGGGCTGCGGGAGAGAATTCAGTACTTC.

This clone was detected only a few times. V and J are TRBV7-3 and TRBJ2-1, with 7 bases that match TRBD2. The germline gives CDR1 SGHTA, CDR2 FQGTGA. V shed 5 bases and J 8 bases; nucleotides not matched to a gene: 18. The CDR3 contains 17 residues. The CDR3 is CASSPGASGPLGDEQFF. The CDR3 DNA sequence: TGTGCCAGCAGCCCAGGCGCTAGCGGCCCCCTAGGCGATGAGCAGTTCTTC.

The chain recombines TRBV6-1 with TRBJ2-5; no clear D gene. Germline V gene lookup returns CDR1 MNHNS and CDR2 SASEGT. The CDR3 has 13 amino acids. Trimming removed 4 bases from V and 1 base from J, with 7 bases in between. CDR3 protein: CASSGGVQETQYF. The CDR3 DNA sequence: TGTGCCAGCAGTGGAGGTGTCCAAGAGACCCAGTACTTC.